This T cell receptor (beta chain) was captured by sequencing in a study of beta chain features in type 1 diabetes. Germline V gene data show CDR1 as SEHNR and CDR2 as FQNEAQ (reference sequence). J was trimmed by 5 bases and V by 5 bases; bases with no gene match: 8. CDR3 length: 15 residues. Study-wide points: Over-representation of high TCR-expressing cells was a possible consequence of cDNA sequencing. In these data, an HLA type influence on TCRB rearrangement remained unresolved. Across all four CD4+ subsets, people with type 1 diabetes showed modestly shorter TCRB CDR3s.

Notes on this clone: What it recognizes is unknown.

Expressed TCRB transcripts got sequenced, as all isolated RNA was reverse transcribed. Average reads for naive, central memory and regulatory T cell samples were about 3.57 million. TCRdb's copy holds only in-frame clones and misses some; the assay was immunoSEQ multiplex PCR. The sample gives around 400,000 clones, around 15% of which show up once; around 0.02% is in the top ten. This receptor was identified in a young woman in good health. The chain combines TRBV7-9 with TRBJ2-7; 11 bases fit TRBD1. Sequencing was performed on naive CD4+ T cells from blood. As DNA, the CDR3 is TGTGCCAGCAGCCTCACCGGACAGGGGGCTAACGAGCAGTACTTC. Translating gives CASSLTGQGANEQYF.